This passage covers 21 T cell receptor beta chains from one sample sequenced in a study of shared clonotypes between healthy human individuals. TCRdb keeps only in-frame clones here, not all; method: immunoSEQ multiplex PCR. The data hold about 1.5 million clones, with around 98% observed a single time. Sequencing was performed on naive CD4+ T cells sorted from blood. Subset indicated: CD45RA+ positively selected. The source is a man between 25 and 39 years old in good health.

The genes are TRBV11-2 and TRBJ2-7; D possibly matches TRBD1 or TRBD2 (5 bases each). The germline gives CDR1 SGHAT, CDR2 FQNNGV. The CDR3 is made up of 15 amino acids. Trimming took 5 bases from V and 1 from J, leaving 15 bases between them. CDR3: CASSPRDGSSYEQYF. The CDR3 DNA follows: TGTGCCAGCAGCCCCCGGGACGGATCATCCTACGAGCAGTACTTC.

The CDR3 DNA reads as TGTGCCAGCAGTCCTGGTAGGGGCGGGGAGCTGTTTTTT. Its translation: CASSPGRGGELFF. This chain links TRBV11-2 with TRBJ2-2; a weak D match, TRBD1 (5 bases). Deletions cut 6 bases from V and 7 bases from J, with 12 bases between. The germline V gene encodes CDR1 SGHAT and CDR2 FQNNGV. CDR3 size: 13 residues.

J is TRBJ1-5 and V is TRBV9; possible D gene TRBD1, 6 bases. V was clipped by 2 bases and J by 7 bases, with 13 bases between them. Germline CDR1 is SGDLS and CDR2 is YYNGEE. The CDR3 spans 14 residues. The DNA for the CDR3 is TGTGCCAGCAGCGTTGGGGGGGCCGAACAGCCCCAGCATTTT. This translates into CASSVGGAEQPQHF.

The chain links TRBV4-1 to TRBJ2-3, with a tentative D call TRBD2 (5 bases). Trimming cost V 6 bases and J 6 bases, with 16 bases left between them. The germline V gene has CDR1 MGHRA and CDR2 YSYEKL. This CDR3 has 14 amino acids. The DNA of the CDR3 is TGCGCCAGCAGGAACGATCTAGCAGGTGATACGCAGTATTTT. This sequence encodes CASRNDLAGDTQYF.

This clone was counted a single time. CDR3 amino acids: CASSLGGQDIQYF. DNA for the CDR3: TGTGCCAGCAGCTTGGGGGGACAGGACATTCAGTACTTC. The V gene is TRBV5-8, the J gene TRBJ2-4; 8 bases agree with TRBD1. Germline assignment: CDR1 SGHTS and CDR2 YDEGEE. The CDR3 runs to 13 residues. Unmatched junction bases numbered 1, after V lost 0 bases and J lost 8 bases.

CDR3 DNA: TGTGCCTGGAAAAAAGTCCTGTTAAACGAGCAGTTCTTC. This sequence encodes CAWKKVLLNEQFF. The J gene is TRBJ2-1, the V gene TRBV30; no reliable D call. CDR1 and CDR2 from the germline V gene are GTSNPN and SVGIG (reference sequence). The germline V and J ends were trimmed by 4 bases and 10 bases, with 17 bases remaining between them. This CDR3 contains 13 residues.

The chain has TRBV5-4 and TRBJ2-7; D not certain. The germline V gene encodes CDR1 SGHNT and CDR2 YYREEE (reference sequence). This CDR3 spans 14 amino acids. V lost 1 base, J lost 2 bases, and 10 bases lay in between. The CDR3 nucleotides are TGTGCCAGCAGCTTGAAAGCCGGTACCTACGAGCAGTACTTC. Protein: CASSLKAGTYEQYF.

The CDR3 sequence is CASSSYRVGETQYF. CDR3 DNA: TGCGCCAGCAGCTCTTACAGGGTGGGAGAGACCCAGTACTTC. The V gene is TRBV5-1, the J gene TRBJ2-5; D may be TRBD1 (6 bases). CDR1 SGHRS and CDR2 YFSETQ come from the germline V gene. This CDR3 has 14 amino acids. V lost 3 bases to trimming and J lost 4 bases, with 13 bases between them.

This chain connects TRBV29-1 to TRBJ1-1, with no clear D. Trimming took 5 bases from V and 1 from J, leaving 5 bases between them. The germline CDR1 and CDR2 sequences are SQVTM and ANQGSEA. This CDR3 is 11 amino acids long. As DNA, the CDR3 is TGCAGCGTTCAGGAGAACACTGAAGCTTTCTTT. Its protein is CSVQENTEAFF.

The chain uses TRBV4-2 and TRBJ2-7; weak D call: TRBD2 (5 bases). This CDR3 has 15 amino acids. The germline V and J ends were trimmed by 1 base and 5 bases, with 15 bases remaining between them. Germline CDR1 reads LGHNA; CDR2 reads YNFKEQ. CDR3 DNA sequence: TGTGCCAGCAGCCAAGCAAGCGGCCTTGCGCACGAGCAGTACTTC. Amino acid sequence: CASSQASGLAHEQYF.

The CDR3 DNA reads TGCGCCAGCATGGGGGGCTCATCCTACAATGAGCAGTTCTTC. Translated: CASMGGSSYNEQFF. The gene calls are TRBV5-1 and TRBJ2-1, with D perhaps given as TRBD1 or TRBD2 (6 bases each). This CDR3 contains 14 residues. V lost 6 bases, J lost 1 base, and 11 bases lay in between. Germline-derived CDR1 and CDR2 are SGHRS and YFSETQ.

This chain links TRBV19 with TRBJ2-4; TRBD1 agrees at 12 bases. Looked up from germline, CDR1 is LNHDA and CDR2 is SQIVND (reference sequence). The CDR3 covers 16 residues. Trimming took 5 bases from V and 7 from J; bases not matched to a gene: 9. CDR3 nucleotides: TGTGCCAGTAGTGTTCATCCGGGACAGGGGGCGAACATTCAGTACTTC. Protein sequence: CASSVHPGQGANIQYF.

The V call is TRBV11-2, the J call TRBJ2-1, with D possibly TRBD2 on 6 matching bases. The CDR3 length is 14 residues. V shed 5 bases and J shed 9 bases, with 17 bases lying between them. The germline CDR1 and CDR2 sequences are SGHAT and FQNNGV. This CDR3 is CASSQTTMGGEQFF. The CDR3 DNA is TGTGCCAGCAGCCAGACAACCATGGGGGGTGAGCAGTTCTTC.

Regarding this clone: The sample has other DNA sequences that encode this CDR3 too. The rearrangement uses TRBV28 and TRBJ1-5; D not certain. Per the germline V gene, CDR1 is MDHEN and CDR2 is SYDVKM. V shed 1 base and J shed 0 bases, with 4 bases lying between them. This CDR3 comprises 14 residues. The CDR3 coding sequence is TGTGCCAGCAGTTTATTGGGTAGCAATCAGCCCCAGCATTTT. Translation gives CASSLLGSNQPQHF.

This chain connects TRBV18 to TRBJ2-3; the D is unclear. The CDR3 has 14 residues. Germline loops: CDR1 KGHSH, CDR2 LQKENI. Trimming left V 3 bases short and J 5 bases short, with 12 bases between. The CDR3 DNA follows: TGTGCCAGCTCACCCAGGACCGGTGAAGATACGCAGTATTTT. Translation gives CASSPRTGEDTQYF.

The chain recombines TRBV27 with TRBJ2-4; 10 bases agree with TRBD1. V shed 6 bases, J shed 6 bases, and the junction held 5 bases outside the gene matches. The V gene's germline CDR1 is MNHEY and CDR2 SMNVEV (reference sequence). This CDR3 has 14 amino acids. CDR3 in DNA: TGTGCCAGCAGCAACAGACAGGGGGCAAACATTCAGTACTTC. Encoded protein: CASSNRQGANIQYF.

The CDR3 is CASSQRFGVLVVHEQYF. The CDR3 DNA sequence: TGTGCCAGCAGCCAGCGTTTTGGAGTCCTTGTCGTCCACGAGCAGTACTTC. The chain employs TRBV11-2 and TRBJ2-7; D not certain. The CDR3 has 17 residues. V was shortened by 5 bases and J by 5 bases, with 25 bases between the two germline ends. Germline CDR1 SGHAT, CDR2 FQNNGV.

The rearrangement joins TRBV7-9 to TRBJ2-7, with TRBD2 identical over 12 bases. Germline V gene data show CDR1 as SEHNR and CDR2 as FQNEAQ (reference sequence). The V and J ends lost 9 bases and 9 bases, in that order; junction bases with no gene match: 15. The length of the CDR3 is 15 residues. CDR3 in DNA: TGTGCCAGTGGAGGAGGACTAGCGGGAATTACGAGGCAGTACTTC. Its translation is CASGGGLAGITRQYF.

The chain is built from TRBV6-5 and TRBJ2-7; 9 nucleotides align to TRBD1. The V gene's germline CDR1 is MNHEY and CDR2 SVGAGI. The CDR3 is 15 residues long. The V and J ends lost 5 bases and 7 bases, in that order; junction bases with no gene match: 12. The CDR3 protein is CASSTTGTGPTEQYF. As DNA, the CDR3 is TGTGCCAGCAGTACCACGGGGACAGGGCCGACGGAGCAGTACTTC.

The chain has TRBV6-6 and TRBJ2-7; TRBD2 matches at 7 bases. In germline, CDR1 is MNHNY, CDR2 SVGAGI (reference sequence). The J segment lost 6 bases and the V segment lost 11 bases, leaving 10 bases of the junction unmatched. The CDR3 spans 12 residues. CDR3 DNA: TGTGCCTGCTCTGCGGGAGAAGGCGAGCAGTACTTC. Amino acid sequence: CACSAGEGEQYF.

The chain is built from TRBV5-1 and TRBJ1-4; a possible D gene is TRBD1 (5 bases). V lost 4 bases to trimming and J lost 6 bases, with 16 bases between them. Germline assignment: CDR1 SGHRS and CDR2 YFSETQ. The CDR3 spans 15 residues. The CDR3, as DNA: TGCGCCAGCAGCCCCGGGGCTGGGGTAGATGAAAAACTGTTTTTT. This sequence encodes CASSPGAGVDEKLFF.